This TCR beta chain comes out of a study of Ad26.COV2.S vaccination and SARS-CoV-2 variants. Study information: The donor participated in the COV1001 trial, in its Ad26.COV2.S arm. Each vaccinee took Ad26.COV2.S intramuscularly, once or twice 56 days apart.

Treatment specified: 15 to 20 received Ad26.COV2.S at low or high dose, single or two shots; about 5 received placebo; per-sample allocation not given. The study sampled participants on day 63 after the first vaccine or placebo injection. Points on this clone: Its antigen is undetermined.

V lost 4 bases and J 1 base, leaving 7 bases between the germline ends. The germline V gene encodes CDR1 MNHEY and CDR2 SVGAGI. This CDR3 region has 13 residues. Study outcomes and limitations: Total T cell responses were possibly underestimated by TCR breadth and depth analyses. Whether participants received vaccine or placebo, their non-spike TCR breadth was similar.

Generated by immunoSEQ multiplex PCR, the TCRdb table keeps only in-frame clones and is missing some. Here the sample spans approximately 360,000 clones, roughly 80% being singletons. This receptor was obtained from a person aged 18 to 59 who received the Ad26.COV2.S COVID-19 vaccine or a placebo. The sample consisted of peripheral blood, taken in a trial of Ad26.COV2.S vaccine versus placebo. This chain connects TRBV6-5 to TRBJ1-1; D call uncertain. CDR3 loop: CASSFRANTEAFF. CDR3 DNA sequence: TGTGCCAGCAGTTTCCGGGCGAACACTGAAGCTTTCTTT.